This T cell receptor beta chain stems from a study of CD8 T cells in ankylosing spondylitis. Notes on the study in general: Certain motif variants had earlier appeared in reactive arthritis synovial fluid and blood. Apparently characteristic of ankylosing spondylitis blood was a TCR beta motif (about 8 highly homologous variants).

A single record per CDR3 protein comes from TCRdb applying MiXCR to the 5' RACE reads. This sample has 350,000 to 550,000 distinct CDR3 sequences, with 20% to 30% found just once. There are a few counts of this clonotype. Its antigen is unidentified. The CDR3 is 17 amino acids. Between the trimmed V and J ends, which lost 4 bases and 1 base, there was a span of 17 bases. Germline assignment: CDR1 LGHNA and CDR2 YNFKEQ. This TCR derives from a male donor with ankylosing spondylitis. The chain joins TRBV4-2 to TRBJ2-1; D perhaps matches TRBD2 (6 bases). Sequenced: blood, either unsorted or a sorted T cell fraction (not recorded which). The CDR3 loop is CASSRGDTGVSYNEQFF. In nucleotides, the CDR3 is TGTGCCAGCAGCCGGGGGGATACGGGAGTGTCCTACAATGAGCAGTTCTTC.